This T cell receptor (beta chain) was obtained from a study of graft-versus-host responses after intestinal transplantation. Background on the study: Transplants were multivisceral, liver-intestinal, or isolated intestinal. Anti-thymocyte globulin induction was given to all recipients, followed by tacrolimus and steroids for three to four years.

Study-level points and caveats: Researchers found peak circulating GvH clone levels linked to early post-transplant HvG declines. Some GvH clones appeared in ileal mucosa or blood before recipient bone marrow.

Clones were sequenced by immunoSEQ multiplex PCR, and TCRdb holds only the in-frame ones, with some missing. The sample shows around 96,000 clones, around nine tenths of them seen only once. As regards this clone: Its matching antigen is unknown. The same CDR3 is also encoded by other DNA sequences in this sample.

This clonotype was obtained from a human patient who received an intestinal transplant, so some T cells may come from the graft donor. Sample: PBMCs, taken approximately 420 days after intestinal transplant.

The CDR3 reads CASSDSRGGTDTQYF. The CDR3 nucleotides are TGTGCCAGCAGTGACTCGAGGGGGGGCACAGATACGCAGTATTTT. The V and J genes are TRBV6-4 and TRBJ2-3; D assignment may be TRBD1 or TRBD2 (6 bases each). The CDR3 consists of 15 residues. The V end lost 0 bases, the J end lost 1 base, and 8 bases lay between the germline ends. Germline V gene sequence: CDR1 MRHNA, CDR2 SNTAGT.